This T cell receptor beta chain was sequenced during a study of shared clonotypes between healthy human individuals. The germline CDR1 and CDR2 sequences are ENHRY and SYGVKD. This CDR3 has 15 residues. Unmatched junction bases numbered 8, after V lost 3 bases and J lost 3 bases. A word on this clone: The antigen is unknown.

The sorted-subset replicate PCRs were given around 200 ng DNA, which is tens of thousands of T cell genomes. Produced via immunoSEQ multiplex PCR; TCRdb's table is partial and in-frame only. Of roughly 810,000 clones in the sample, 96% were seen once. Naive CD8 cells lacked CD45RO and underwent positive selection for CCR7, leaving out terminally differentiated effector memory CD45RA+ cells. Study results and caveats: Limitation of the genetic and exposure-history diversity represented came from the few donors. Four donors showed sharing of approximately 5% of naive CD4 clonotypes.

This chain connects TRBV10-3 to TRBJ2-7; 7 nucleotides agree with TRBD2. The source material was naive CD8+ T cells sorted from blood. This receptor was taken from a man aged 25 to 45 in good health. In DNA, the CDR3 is TGTGCCATCAGTGAATCTAGCGGATTGGACTACGAGCAGTACTTC. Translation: CAISESSGLDYEQYF.